The 5 T cell receptor beta chains below come from one sample, sequenced in a study of blood T cell repertoires in COVID-19. Using immunoSEQ multiplex PCR, the repertoire was profiled, and TCRdb retains in-frame clones only, with some absent. Here the sample spans 200,000 to 300,000 clones, more than 80% being singletons. Material: peripheral blood. The receptors were gathered from a woman at least 80 years old with COVID-19, enrolled during active disease.

For the CDR3, the DNA is TGTGCCAGCAGTTACGATCCGGAGCGGGAGAAGTACTTC. Encoded protein: CASSYDPEREKYF. The gene calls are TRBV6-2 or TRBV6-3 and TRBJ2-7; 8 positions match TRBD2. V was clipped by 2 bases and J by 11 bases; unmatched bases: 8. This CDR3 is 13 amino acids long. The V gene's germline CDR1 is MNHEY and CDR2 SVGEGT.

V gene TRBV6-1 combines with J gene TRBJ1-3; D is unresolved. The CDR3 has 12 amino acids. The V end was cut by 3 bases, the J end by 11 bases, with 11 bases between. Per germline, CDR1 MNHNS and CDR2 SASEGT. CDR3 coding DNA: TGTGCCAGCAGTGACAGCGCCAAAGCCATATATTTT. It is translated as CASSDSAKAIYF.

The CDR3 bases are TGTGCCAGCAGCCAATACGGATCTAGCGGCGCCACAGATACGCAGTATTTT. It codes for CASSQYGSSGATDTQYF. The chain links TRBV16 to TRBJ2-3, with 7 bases identical to TRBD2. Germline V gene sequence: CDR1 KGHSY, CDR2 FQNENV. The CDR3 runs 17 residues. With V trimmed by 1 base and J by 2 bases, 9 bases remained unmatched.

The J gene is TRBJ1-1, the V gene TRBV18; 7 nucleotides align to TRBD1. Germline values: CDR1 KGHSH, CDR2 LQKENI. CDR3 length: 14 residues. V lost 4 bases, J lost 5 bases, and 7 bases stayed unmatched. The CDR3 DNA reads TGTGCCAGCTCACTGGACCGACAGGGAACTGAAGCTTTCTTT. Translating it yields CASSLDRQGTEAFF.

The V and J genes are TRBV7-2 and TRBJ1-3; no clear D. Germline CDR1 reads SGHTA; CDR2 reads FQGNSA. This CDR3 is 14 amino acids long. The ends were cut back, 4 bases at V and 4 bases at J, with 11 bases in the middle. The CDR3 is CASSWAGTGNTIYF. The CDR3 nucleotides are TGTGCCAGCAGCTGGGCGGGTACCGGAAACACCATATATTTT.